This T cell receptor (beta chain) stems from a study of PD-1 blockade in classical Hodgkin lymphoma. Across the whole study: Treatment was intravenous nivolumab, 3 mg/kg every 2 weeks, until progression.

The data were produced by immunoSEQ multiplex PCR, yet TCRdb's version contains in-frame clones alone and is incomplete. The sample comprises roughly 64,000 clones, more than 80% of which are singletons, and approximately 8% rests with the top ten. To note about this clone: What it binds is not known.

The study's findings and limits: Newly diagnosed patients had baseline TCR diversity that was reportedly lower than that of healthy donors.

Germline CDR1 SGHRS, CDR2 YFSETQ. Trimming took 2 bases from V and 3 from J; bases not matched to a gene: 3. The CDR3 is 16 amino acids. Time point in this sample: cycle 4 day 1 (C4D1), after more than 5 weeks of nivolumab. Brentuximab vedotin exposure varied among the patients, all of whom had relapsed after autologous stem cell transplantation. The source material was peripheral blood mononuclear cells (PBMCs), sampled before the fourth cycle of nivolumab. The chain has TRBV5-1 and TRBJ2-1; 12 bases are shared with TRBD2. The clonotype was recovered from a human donor with classical Hodgkin lymphoma. The CDR3 DNA sequence: TGCGCCAGCAGCTTAACTAGCGGGGGGATCTACAATGAGCAGTTCTTC. Protein product: CASSLTSGGIYNEQFF.